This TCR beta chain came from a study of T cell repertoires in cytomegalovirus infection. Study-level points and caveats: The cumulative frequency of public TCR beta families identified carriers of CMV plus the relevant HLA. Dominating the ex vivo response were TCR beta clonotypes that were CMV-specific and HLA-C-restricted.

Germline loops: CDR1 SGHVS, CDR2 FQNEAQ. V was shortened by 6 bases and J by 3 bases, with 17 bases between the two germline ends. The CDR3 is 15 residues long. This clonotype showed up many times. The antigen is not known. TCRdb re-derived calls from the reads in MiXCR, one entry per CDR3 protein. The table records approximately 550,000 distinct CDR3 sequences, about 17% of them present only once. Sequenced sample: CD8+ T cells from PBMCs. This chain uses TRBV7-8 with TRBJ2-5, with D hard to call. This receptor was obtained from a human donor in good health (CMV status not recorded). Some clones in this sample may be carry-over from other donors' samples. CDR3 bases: TGTGCCAGCAGTCCGAGTCCTCAGCTCGAAGAGACCCAGTACTTC. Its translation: CASSPSPQLEETQYF.